This T cell receptor (beta chain) came from a study of shared clonotypes between healthy human individuals. Study-level findings and limits: It was expected that sequencing depth would affect clonotype sharing among donors.

The table came from immunoSEQ multiplex PCR; TCRdb's copy has only in-frame clones and leaves some out. This sample has roughly 490,000 clones, with roughly four fifths found just once. Of note for this clone: Its matching antigen is unknown.

The sequence was collected from a woman aged 40 to 50 in good health. Some clones in this sample may be carry-over from other donors' samples. Sequences were obtained from PBMCs.

As DNA, the CDR3 is TGTGCCAGCAGCCAGAAACTAGCTGCGGCCTACAATGAGCAGTTCTTC. It yields the protein CASSQKLAAAYNEQFF. The chain has TRBV4-2 and TRBJ2-1; possible D gene TRBD2, 6 bases. V was shortened by 3 bases and J by 2 bases, with 14 bases between the two germline ends. The CDR3 runs 16 residues. Per germline, CDR1 LGHNA and CDR2 YNFKEQ.